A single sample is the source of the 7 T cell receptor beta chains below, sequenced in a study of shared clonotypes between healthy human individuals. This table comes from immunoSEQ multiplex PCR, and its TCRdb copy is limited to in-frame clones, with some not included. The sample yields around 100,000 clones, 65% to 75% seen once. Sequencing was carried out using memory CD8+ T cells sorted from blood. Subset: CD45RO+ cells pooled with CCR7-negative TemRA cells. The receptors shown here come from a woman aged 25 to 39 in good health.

The CDR3 nucleotides read TGTGCCAGCAGCCCTCGACTGAACACAGATACGCAGTATTTT. Translating it yields CASSPRLNTDTQYF. The chain links TRBV11-3 to TRBJ2-3; D gene unclear. The germline CDR1 and CDR2 sequences are SGHNT and YENEEA. The CDR3 covers 14 residues. V was cut by 5 bases and J by 2 bases, with 11 bases left in between.

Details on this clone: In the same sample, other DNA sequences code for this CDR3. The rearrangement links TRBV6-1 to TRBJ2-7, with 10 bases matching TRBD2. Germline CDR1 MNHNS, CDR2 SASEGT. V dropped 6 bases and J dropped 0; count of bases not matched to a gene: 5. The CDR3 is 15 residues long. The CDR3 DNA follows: TGTGCCAGCAGGGAGACTAGCGGGTACTCCTACGAGCAGTACTTC. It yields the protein CASRETSGYSYEQYF.

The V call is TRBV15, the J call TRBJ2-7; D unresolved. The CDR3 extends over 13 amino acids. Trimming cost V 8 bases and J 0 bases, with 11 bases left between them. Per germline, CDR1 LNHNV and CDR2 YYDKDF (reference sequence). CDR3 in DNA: TGTGCCACCGCCGACGGAACCTCCTACGAGCAGTACTTC. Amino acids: CATADGTSYEQYF.

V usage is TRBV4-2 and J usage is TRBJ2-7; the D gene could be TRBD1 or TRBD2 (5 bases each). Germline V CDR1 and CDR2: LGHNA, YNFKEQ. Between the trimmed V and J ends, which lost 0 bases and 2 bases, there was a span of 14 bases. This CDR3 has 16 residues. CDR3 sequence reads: CASSQETGTPPYEQYF. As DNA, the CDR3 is TGTGCCAGCAGCCAAGAAACCGGGACCCCGCCCTACGAGCAGTACTTC.

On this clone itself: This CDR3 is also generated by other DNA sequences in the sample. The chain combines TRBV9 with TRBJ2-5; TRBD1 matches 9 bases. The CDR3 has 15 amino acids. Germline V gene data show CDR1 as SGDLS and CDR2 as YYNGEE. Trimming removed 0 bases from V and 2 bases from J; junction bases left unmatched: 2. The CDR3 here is CASSVGGTGQETQYF. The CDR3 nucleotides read TGTGCCAGCAGCGTAGGGGGGACAGGGCAAGAGACCCAGTACTTC.

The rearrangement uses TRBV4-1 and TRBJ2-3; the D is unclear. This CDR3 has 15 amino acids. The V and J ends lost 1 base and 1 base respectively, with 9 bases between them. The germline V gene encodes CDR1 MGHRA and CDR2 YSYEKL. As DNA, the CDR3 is TGCGCCAGCAGCCAAGTTGGTGTCCGCACAGATACGCAGTATTTT. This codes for CASSQVGVRTDTQYF.

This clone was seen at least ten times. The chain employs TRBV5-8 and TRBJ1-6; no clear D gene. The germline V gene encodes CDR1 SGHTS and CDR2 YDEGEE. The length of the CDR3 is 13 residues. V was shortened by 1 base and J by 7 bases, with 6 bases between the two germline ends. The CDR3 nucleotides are TGTGCCAGCAGCTTGACGGGAAATTCACCCCTCCACTTT. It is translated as CASSLTGNSPLHF. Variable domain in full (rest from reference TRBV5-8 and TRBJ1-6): EAGVTQSPTHLIKTRGQQATLRCSPISGHTSVYWYQQALGLGLQFLLWYDEGEERNRGNFPPRFSGRQFPNYSSELNVNALELEDSALYLCASSLTGNSPLHFGNGTRLTVT.